Listed below are T cell receptor beta chains from one sample, sequenced in a study of shared T cell receptors in the human thymus. Libraries were prepared by immunoSEQ multiplex PCR; TCRdb keeps only in-frame clonotypes and omits some of them. The repertoire includes 700,000 or so clones, 80% to 90% of them detected once, and approximately 0.01% sits in the top ten. The sample was also reused in another study, on human thymus T cells.

The sequencing sample was made of thymocytes. The receptors come from a girl in the first two years of life with a congenital heart defect. CDR3s include the opening cysteine and the closing phenylalanine or tryptophan. For some rows the clone size is stated as once, few or many, or as a class when expanded; others skip it.

J gene: TRBJ2-2
clone size: .
V gene: TRBV6-5
CDR3 protein: CASSYSGQPNTGELFF

J gene: TRBJ1-4
clone size: .
V gene: TRBV5-6
CDR3 protein: CASSSGLDEKLFF

J gene: TRBJ1-3
clone size: .
V gene: TRBV2
CDR3 protein: CASREGARHTIYF

J gene: TRBJ2-5
clone size: .
V gene: TRBV4-1
CDR3 protein: CASSQDQVPGEETQYF

J gene: TRBJ2-3
clone size: .
V gene: TRBV19
CDR3 protein: CAPYRASTDTQYF

J gene: TRBJ1-5
clone size: .
V gene: TRBV5-1
CDR3 protein: CASSFTGTENQPQHF

J gene: TRBJ2-5
clone size: .
V gene: TRBV6-1
CDR3 protein: CASRGQGAGIETQYF

J gene: TRBJ1-2
clone size: .
V gene: TRBV27
CDR3 protein: CASTGPPGNYGYTF

J gene: TRBJ2-7
clone size: .
V gene: TRBV21-1
CDR3 protein: CASSKGAGQGADYEQYF

J gene: TRBJ2-5
clone size: .
V gene: TRBV28
CDR3 protein: CASRRGAGGETQYF

J gene: TRBJ1-3
clone size: .
V gene: TRBV7-2
CDR3 protein: CASSLVGPPLLDTIYF

J gene: TRBJ1-3
clone size: .
V gene: TRBV4-3
CDR3 protein: CASSHRQGTGNTIYF

J gene: TRBJ2-2
clone size: .
V gene: TRBV7-9
CDR3 protein: CASLTGGGTGELFF

J gene: TRBJ1-1
clone size: few
V gene: TRBV4-1
CDR3 protein: CASSQPRQGARRNTEAFF

J gene: TRBJ2-5
clone size: few
V gene: TRBV7-7
CDR3 protein: CASSLERQETQYF

J gene: TRBJ2-5
clone size: few
V gene: TRBV4-2
CDR3 protein: CASSQRWGPGSGTQYF

J gene: TRBJ2-1
clone size: .
V gene: TRBV4-1
CDR3 protein: CASSQAGNNEQFF

J gene: TRBJ2-2
clone size: .
V gene: TRBV9
CDR3 protein: CASSVIATGNTGELFF

J gene: TRBJ1-3
clone size: once
V gene: TRBV6-6
CDR3 protein: CASSYPGLRGNTIYF

J gene: TRBJ1-5
clone size: .
V gene: TRBV19
CDR3 protein: CASKTRDSNQPQHF